Here is one TCR beta chain with its context. No antigen is known for it. These data come from a study of cytomegalovirus exposure and HLA in healthy donors. CDR1 and CDR2 from the germline V gene are SGHAT and FQNNGV. V lost 4 bases and J lost 2; bases outside the gene matches: 6. The CDR3 is 15 amino acids. General study points: Later analysis showed TCR association rates varying by HLA locus, highest for DRB1 and lowest for HLA-C. Within the data, a cluster of highly shared sequence variants was likely a sequencing artifact. The study flagged some 170 TCR beta chains as cytomegalovirus-associated.

Researchers ran the PCR with 60 Vbeta and 13 Jbeta primers. Original processing methods: Later work found approximately 87 million unique TCR beta chains, with roughly 11 million shared. The method was immunoSEQ multiplex PCR; TCRdb's version includes in-frame clones alone and lacks a portion of them. V and J calls and clone size come straight from that table; D and trimming were deduced from the DNA. The top ten hold 4.5% to 5.5% of the sample, which has about 150,000 clones, approximately 84% seen once. The chain recombines TRBV11-2 with TRBJ2-7; TRBD1 matches at 9 bases. Sequenced: PBMCs. The source of this sequence is a girl aged 10 to 17 in good health and CMV-seropositive. The CDR3 protein is CASSSLQGAPYEQYF. The CDR3 DNA sequence: TGTGCCAGCAGCTCCCTACAGGGGGCTCCCTACGAGCAGTACTTC.